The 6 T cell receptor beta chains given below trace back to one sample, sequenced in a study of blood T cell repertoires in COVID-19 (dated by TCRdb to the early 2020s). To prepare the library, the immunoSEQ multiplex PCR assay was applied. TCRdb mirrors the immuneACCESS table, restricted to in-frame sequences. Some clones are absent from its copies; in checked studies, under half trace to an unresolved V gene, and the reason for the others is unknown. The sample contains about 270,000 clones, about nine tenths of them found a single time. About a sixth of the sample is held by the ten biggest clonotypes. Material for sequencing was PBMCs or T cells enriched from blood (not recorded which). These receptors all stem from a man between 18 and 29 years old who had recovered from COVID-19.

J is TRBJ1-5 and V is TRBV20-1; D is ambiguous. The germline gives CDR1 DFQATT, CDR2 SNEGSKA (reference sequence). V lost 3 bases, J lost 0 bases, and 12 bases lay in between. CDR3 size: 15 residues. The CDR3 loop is CSASLSSYSNQPQHF. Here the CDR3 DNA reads TGCAGTGCTAGTTTGAGTTCCTATAGCAATCAGCCCCAGCATTTT.

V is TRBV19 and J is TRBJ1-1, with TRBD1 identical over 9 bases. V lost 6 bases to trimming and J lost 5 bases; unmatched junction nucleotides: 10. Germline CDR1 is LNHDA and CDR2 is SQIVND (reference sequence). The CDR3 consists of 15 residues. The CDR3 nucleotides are TGTGCCAGTAGCTCCCCGGGACAGGGACGGACTGAAGCTTTCTTT. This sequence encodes CASSSPGQGRTEAFF. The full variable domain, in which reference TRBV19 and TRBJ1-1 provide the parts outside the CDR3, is DGGITQSPKYLFRKEGQNVTLSCEQNLNHDAMYWYRQDPGQGLRLIYYSQIVNDFQKGDIAEGYSVSREKKESFPLTVTSAQKNPTAFYLCASSSPGQGRTEAFFGQGTRLTVV.

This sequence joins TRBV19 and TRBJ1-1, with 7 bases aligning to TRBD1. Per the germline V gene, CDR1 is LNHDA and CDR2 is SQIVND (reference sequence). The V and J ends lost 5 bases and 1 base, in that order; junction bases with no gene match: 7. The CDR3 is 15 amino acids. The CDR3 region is CASSAGTEENTEAFF. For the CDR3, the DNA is TGTGCCAGTAGTGCCGGGACAGAGGAGAACACTGAAGCTTTCTTT. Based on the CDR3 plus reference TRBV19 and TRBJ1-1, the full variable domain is DGGITQSPKYLFRKEGQNVTLSCEQNLNHDAMYWYRQDPGQGLRLIYYSQIVNDFQKGDIAEGYSVSREKKESFPLTVTSAQKNPTAFYLCASSAGTEENTEAFFGQGTRLTVV.

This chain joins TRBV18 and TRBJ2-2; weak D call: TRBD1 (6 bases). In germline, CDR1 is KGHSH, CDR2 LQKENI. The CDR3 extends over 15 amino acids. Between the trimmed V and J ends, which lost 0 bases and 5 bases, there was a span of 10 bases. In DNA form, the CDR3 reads TGTGCCAGCTCACCACCCCGGACAGCGACCGGGGAGCTGTTTTTT. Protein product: CASSPPRTATGELFF.

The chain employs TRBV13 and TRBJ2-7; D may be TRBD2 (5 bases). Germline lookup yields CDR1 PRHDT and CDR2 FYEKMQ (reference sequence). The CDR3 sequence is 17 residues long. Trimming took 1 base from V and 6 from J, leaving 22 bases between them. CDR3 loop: CASSLVQGPRRFCEQYF. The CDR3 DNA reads TGTGCCAGCAGCTTAGTTCAAGGGCCCCGGAGGTTTTGCGAGCAGTACTTC.

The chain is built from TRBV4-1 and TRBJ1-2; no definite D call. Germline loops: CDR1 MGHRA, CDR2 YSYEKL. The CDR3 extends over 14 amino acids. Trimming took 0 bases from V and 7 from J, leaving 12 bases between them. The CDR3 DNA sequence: TGCGCCAGCAGCCAAGAAAGGCCCCGCGGTGGCTACACCTTC. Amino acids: CASSQERPRGGYTF.